This TCR beta chain was recorded in a study of T cells in Graves' hyperthyroidism and ophthalmopathy. Study observations and caveats: By a 13 V-J model, ophthalmopathy was set apart from stable hyperthyroidism.

RNA transcripts were the template for amplifying TCR beta CDR3 regions. With the HTBI primer set, the TCR CDR3 went through a first round of RT-PCR. TCRdb re-derived calls from the multiplex PCR reads in MiXCR, one entry per CDR3 protein. The sample includes about 350,000 distinct CDR3 sequences, 11% to 15% seen only once; the top ten take approximately 25%. Fresh peripheral blood, roughly 9.3 ml, was the source of the PBMCs. Points on this clonotype: Its antigen remains unidentified.

The V gene end was trimmed by 7 bases and the J gene end by 2 bases; junction bases not matched to a gene: 11. This CDR3 is 15 amino acids long. The germline V gene has CDR1 MDHEN and CDR2 SYDVKM. The receptor was isolated from a woman in her twenties or thirties with Graves' hyperthyroidism. Sequenced input: blood. The chain recombines TRBV28 with TRBJ2-7, with 7 bases that match TRBD1. The CDR3 DNA reads TGTGCCAGCAACCATGGTTGGACAGGACCCTACGAGCAGTACTTC. This codes for CASNHGWTGPYEQYF.